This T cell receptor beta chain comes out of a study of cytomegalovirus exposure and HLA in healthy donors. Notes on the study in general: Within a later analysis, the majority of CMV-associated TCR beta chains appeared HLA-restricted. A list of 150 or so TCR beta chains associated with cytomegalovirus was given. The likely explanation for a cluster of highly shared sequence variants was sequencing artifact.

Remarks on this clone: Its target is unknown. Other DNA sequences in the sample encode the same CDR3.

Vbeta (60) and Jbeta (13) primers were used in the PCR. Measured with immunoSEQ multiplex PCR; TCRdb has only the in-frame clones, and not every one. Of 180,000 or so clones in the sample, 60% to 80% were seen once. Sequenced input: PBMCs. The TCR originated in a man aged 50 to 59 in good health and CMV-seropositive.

CDR3 in amino acids: CASSSWGGNTGELFF. Here the CDR3 DNA reads TGTGCCAGCAGCTCGTGGGGGGGTAACACCGGGGAGCTGTTTTTT. The chain employs TRBV7-9 and TRBJ2-2; 7 nucleotides line up with TRBD2. There are 15 residues in the CDR3. V lost 4 bases to trimming and J lost 2 bases; unmatched junction nucleotides: 4. Germline lookup yields CDR1 SEHNR and CDR2 FQNEAQ (reference sequence). Supplemented by reference TRBV7-9 and TRBJ2-2, the full variable domain reads DTGVSQNPRHKITKRGQNVTFRCDPISEHNRLYWYRQTLGQGPEFLTYFQNEAQLEKSRLLSDRFSAERPKGSFSTLEIQRTEQGDSAMYLCASSSWGGNTGELFFGEGSRLTVL.